This TCR beta chain was captured by sequencing in a study of monozygotic twins with inflammatory bowel disease. Whole-study results and caveats: Possibly reflecting limited power, no difference in repertoire similarity was found between concordant and discordant twins. Lower TCRbeta diversity (inverse Simpson) was seen in IBD patients than in healthy co-twins.

Collection yielded approximately 2.3 ml of blood per donor. A note on this clonotype: Antigen unknown.

Both TCRalpha and TCRbeta cDNA were subjected to two nested PCRs lasting about 15 and 9 cycles. TCRdb reanalyzed the 5' RACE reads and collapses them to one entry per CDR3 protein, without DNA. This sample contains roughly 330,000 distinct CDR3 sequences. Sequencing input: blood. This sequence was found in a human donor with ulcerative colitis or Crohn's disease, or a healthy co-twin of an affected twin (not recorded which).

CDR3 sequence reads: CASSFSLNTEAFF. J is TRBJ1-1 and V is TRBV7-9. From germline, CDR1 is SEHNR and CDR2 FQNEAQ (reference sequence). CDR3 length: 13 residues.